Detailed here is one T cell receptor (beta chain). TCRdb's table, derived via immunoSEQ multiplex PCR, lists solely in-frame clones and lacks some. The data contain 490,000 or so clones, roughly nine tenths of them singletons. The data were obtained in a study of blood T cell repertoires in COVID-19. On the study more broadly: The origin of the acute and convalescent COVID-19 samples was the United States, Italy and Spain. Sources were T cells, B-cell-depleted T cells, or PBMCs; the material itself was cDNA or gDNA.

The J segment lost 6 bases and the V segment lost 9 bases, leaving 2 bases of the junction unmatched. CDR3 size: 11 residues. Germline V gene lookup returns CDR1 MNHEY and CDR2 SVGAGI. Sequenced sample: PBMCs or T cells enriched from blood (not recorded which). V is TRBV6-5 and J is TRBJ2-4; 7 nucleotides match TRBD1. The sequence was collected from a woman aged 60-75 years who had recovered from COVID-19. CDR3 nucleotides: TGTGCCAGACAGGGGATAAACATTCAGTACTTC. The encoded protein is CARQGINIQYF.